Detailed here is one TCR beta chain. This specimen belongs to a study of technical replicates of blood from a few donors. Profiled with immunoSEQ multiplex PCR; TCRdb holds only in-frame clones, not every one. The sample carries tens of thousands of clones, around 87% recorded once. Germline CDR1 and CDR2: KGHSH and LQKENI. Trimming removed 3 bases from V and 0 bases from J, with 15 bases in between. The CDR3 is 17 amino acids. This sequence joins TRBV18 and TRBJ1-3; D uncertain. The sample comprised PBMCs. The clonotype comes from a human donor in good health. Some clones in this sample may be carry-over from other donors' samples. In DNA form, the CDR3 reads TGTGCCAGCTCACCCCAGCGACGCGGGCGCTCTGGAAACACCATATATTTT. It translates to CASSPQRRGRSGNTIYF.